The present T cell receptor beta chain was sequenced within a study of shared clonotypes between healthy human individuals. Study details: Donors had three CD4 naive, three CD4 memory, two CD8 naive and one CD8 memory plate apiece. Study observations and caveats: Rarefaction indicated that sorted-subset sequencing remained incomplete although depth was large. The researchers took only blood, and tissue repertoires probably look different.

Per germline, CDR1 SGHTA and CDR2 FQGNSA. This CDR3 contains 16 residues. The ends lost 5 bases at V and 2 bases at J; junction bases unmatched: 7. With regard to this clone: Antigen unknown. Within the sample, other DNA sequences also encode this same CDR3.

Sequencing used immunoSEQ multiplex PCR; TCRdb keeps in-frame clones, though not all of them. Counted here are about 2 million clones, about 95% occurring once; the ten biggest clones make up 0.13%. The receptor comes from a man between 18 and 29 years old in good health. The chain has TRBV7-2 and TRBJ2-1; 9 nucleotides agree with TRBD2. Sample: naive CD4+ T cells sorted from blood. Indicated subset: CD45RA+ positively selected. DNA for the CDR3: TGTGCCAGCAGCCTCCTGGGACTAGCTACCTACAATGAGCAGTTCTTC. Protein product: CASSLLGLATYNEQFF.